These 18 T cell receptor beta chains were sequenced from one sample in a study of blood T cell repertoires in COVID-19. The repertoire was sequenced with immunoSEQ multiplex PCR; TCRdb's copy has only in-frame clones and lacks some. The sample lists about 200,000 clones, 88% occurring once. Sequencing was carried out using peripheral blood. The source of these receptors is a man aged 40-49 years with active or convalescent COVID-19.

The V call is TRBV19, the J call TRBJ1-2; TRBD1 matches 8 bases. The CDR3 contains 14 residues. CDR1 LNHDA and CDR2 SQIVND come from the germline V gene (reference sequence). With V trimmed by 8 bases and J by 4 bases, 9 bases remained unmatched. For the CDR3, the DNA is TGTGCCAGTCGTTCCGGGACAGGCCTCTATGGCTACACCTTC. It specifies CASRSGTGLYGYTF.

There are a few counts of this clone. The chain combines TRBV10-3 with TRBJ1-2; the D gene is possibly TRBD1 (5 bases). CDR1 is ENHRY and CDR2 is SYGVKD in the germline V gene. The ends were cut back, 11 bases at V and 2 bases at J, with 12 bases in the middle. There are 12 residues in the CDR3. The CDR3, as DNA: TGTGCCCATAGGACAACAAACTATGGCTACACCTTC. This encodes CAHRTTNYGYTF.

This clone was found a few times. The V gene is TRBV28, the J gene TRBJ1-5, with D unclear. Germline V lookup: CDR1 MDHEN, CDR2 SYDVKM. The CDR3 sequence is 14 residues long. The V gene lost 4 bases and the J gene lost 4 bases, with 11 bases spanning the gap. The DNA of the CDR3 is TGTGCCAGCAGTTCACCTGGCTGGAATCAGCCCCAGCATTTT. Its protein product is CASSSPGWNQPQHF. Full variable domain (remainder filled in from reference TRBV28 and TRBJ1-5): DVKVTQSSRYLVKRTGEKVFLECVQDMDHENMFWYRQDPGLGLRLIYFSYDVKMKEKGDIPEGYSVSREKKERFSLILESASTNQTSMYLCASSSPGWNQPQHFGDGTRLSIL.

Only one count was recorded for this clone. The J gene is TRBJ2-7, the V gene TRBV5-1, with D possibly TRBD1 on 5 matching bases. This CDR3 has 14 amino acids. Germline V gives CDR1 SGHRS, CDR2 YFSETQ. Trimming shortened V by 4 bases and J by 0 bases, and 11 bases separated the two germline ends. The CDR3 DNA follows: TGCGCCAGCAGCCGAACAGGCAACTCCTACGAGCAGTACTTC. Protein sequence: CASSRTGNSYEQYF. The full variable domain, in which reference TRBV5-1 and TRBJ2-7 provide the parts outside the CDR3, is KAGVTQTPRYLIKTRGQQVTLSCSPISGHRSVSWYQQTPGQGLQFLFEYFSETQRNKGNFPGRFSGRQFSNSRSEMNVSTLELGDSALYLCASSRTGNSYEQYFGPGTRLTVT.

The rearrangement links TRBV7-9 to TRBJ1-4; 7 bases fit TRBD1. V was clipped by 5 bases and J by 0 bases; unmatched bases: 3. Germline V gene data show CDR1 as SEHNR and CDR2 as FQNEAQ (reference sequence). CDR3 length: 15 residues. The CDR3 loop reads CASSRGTATNEKLFF. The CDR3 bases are TGTGCCAGCAGCAGAGGGACAGCAACTAATGAAAAACTGTTTTTT.

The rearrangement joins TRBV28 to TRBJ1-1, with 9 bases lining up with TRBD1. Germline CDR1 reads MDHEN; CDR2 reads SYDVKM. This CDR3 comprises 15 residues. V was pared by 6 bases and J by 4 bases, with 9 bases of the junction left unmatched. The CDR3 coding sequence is TGTGCCAGCAGGCGCCCGACAGGGGGGGGCACTGAAGCTTTCTTT. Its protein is CASRRPTGGGTEAFF.

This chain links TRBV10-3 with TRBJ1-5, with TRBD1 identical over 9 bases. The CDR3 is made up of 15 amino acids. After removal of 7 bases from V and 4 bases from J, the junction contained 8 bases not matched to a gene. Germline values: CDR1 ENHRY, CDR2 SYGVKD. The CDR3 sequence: CAIKGQGWKNQPQHF. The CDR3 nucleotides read TGTGCCATCAAGGGACAGGGTTGGAAAAATCAGCCCCAGCATTTT.

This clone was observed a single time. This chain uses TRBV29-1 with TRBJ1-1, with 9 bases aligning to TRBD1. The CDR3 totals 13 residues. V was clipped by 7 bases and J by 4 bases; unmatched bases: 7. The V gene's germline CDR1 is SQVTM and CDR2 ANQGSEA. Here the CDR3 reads CSGGQGETTEAFF. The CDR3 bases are TGCAGCGGGGGACAGGGAGAGACCACTGAAGCTTTCTTT.

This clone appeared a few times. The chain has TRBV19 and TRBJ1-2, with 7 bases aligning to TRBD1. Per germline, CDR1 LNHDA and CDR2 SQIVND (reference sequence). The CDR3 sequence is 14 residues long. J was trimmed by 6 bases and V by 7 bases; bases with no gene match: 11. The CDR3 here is CASTSTQGLDGYTF. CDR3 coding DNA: TGTGCCAGTACGTCGACACAGGGGTTGGATGGCTACACCTTC.

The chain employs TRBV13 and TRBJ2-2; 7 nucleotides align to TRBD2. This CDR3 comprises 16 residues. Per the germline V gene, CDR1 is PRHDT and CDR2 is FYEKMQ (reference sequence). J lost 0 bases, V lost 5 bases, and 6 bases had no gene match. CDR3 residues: CASSLQGLTNTGELFF. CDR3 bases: TGTGCCAGCAGCCTCCAGGGACTAACGAACACCGGGGAGCTGTTTTTT.

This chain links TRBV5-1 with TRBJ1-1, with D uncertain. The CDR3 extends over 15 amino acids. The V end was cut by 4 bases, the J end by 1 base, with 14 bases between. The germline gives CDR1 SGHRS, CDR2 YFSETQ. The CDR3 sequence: CASSPDEVTNTEAFF. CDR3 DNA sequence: TGCGCCAGCAGCCCAGACGAGGTTACGAACACTGAAGCTTTCTTT.

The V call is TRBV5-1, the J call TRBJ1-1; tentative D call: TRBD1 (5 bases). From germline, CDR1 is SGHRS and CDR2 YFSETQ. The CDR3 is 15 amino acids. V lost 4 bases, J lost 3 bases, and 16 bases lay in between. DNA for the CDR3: TGCGCCAGCAGCCGAGCCCCGCGGGGGGACACTGAAGCTTTCTTT. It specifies CASSRAPRGDTEAFF.

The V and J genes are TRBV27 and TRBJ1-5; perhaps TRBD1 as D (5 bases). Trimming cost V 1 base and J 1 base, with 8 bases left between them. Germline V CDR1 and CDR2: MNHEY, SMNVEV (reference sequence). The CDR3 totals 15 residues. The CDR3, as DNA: TGTGCCAGCAGTTTATTGGCAGGGAGCAATCAGCCCCAGCATTTT. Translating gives CASSLLAGSNQPQHF.

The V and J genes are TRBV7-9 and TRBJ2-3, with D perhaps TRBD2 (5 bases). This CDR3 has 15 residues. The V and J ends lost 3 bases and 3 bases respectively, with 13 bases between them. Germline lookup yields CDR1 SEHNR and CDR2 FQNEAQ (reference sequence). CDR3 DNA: TGTGCCAGCAGCTTTGAGGGTCGCCCGACAGATACGCAGTATTTT. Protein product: CASSFEGRPTDTQYF. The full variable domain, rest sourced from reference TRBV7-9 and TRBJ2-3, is DTGVSQNPRHKITKRGQNVTFRCDPISEHNRLYWYRQTLGQGPEFLTYFQNEAQLEKSRLLSDRFSAERPKGSFSTLEIQRTEQGDSAMYLCASSFEGRPTDTQYFGPGTRLTVL.

CDR3 sequence reads: CASSQPGGLYNEQFF. The CDR3 nucleotides are TGTGCCAGCAGCCAGCCAGGCGGGCTCTACAATGAGCAGTTCTTC. This chain joins TRBV4-2 and TRBJ2-1; maybe TRBD2 (5 bases). The germline V and J ends were trimmed by 3 bases and 3 bases, with 12 bases remaining between them. The CDR3 extends over 15 amino acids. Germline CDR1 is LGHNA and CDR2 is YNFKEQ.

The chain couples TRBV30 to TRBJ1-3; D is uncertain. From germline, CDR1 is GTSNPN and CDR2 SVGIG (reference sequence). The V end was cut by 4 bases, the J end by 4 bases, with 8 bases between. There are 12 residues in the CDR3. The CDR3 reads CAWTQAGNTIYF. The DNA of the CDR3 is TGTGCCTGGACCCAGGCGGGAAACACCATATATTTT.

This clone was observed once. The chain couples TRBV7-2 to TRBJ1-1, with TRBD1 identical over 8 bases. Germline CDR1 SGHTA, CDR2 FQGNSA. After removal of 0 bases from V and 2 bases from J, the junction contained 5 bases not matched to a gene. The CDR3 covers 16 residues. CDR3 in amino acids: CASSLASGQGNTEAFF. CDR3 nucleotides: TGTGCCAGCAGCTTAGCCTCCGGACAGGGTAACACTGAAGCTTTCTTT.

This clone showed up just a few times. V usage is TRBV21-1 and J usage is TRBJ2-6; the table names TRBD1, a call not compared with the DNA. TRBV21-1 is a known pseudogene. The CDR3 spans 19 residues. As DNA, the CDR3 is TGTGCCAGCAGCAAAACTAGGGGACAGGGGGCGCGAGGGGCCAACGTCCTGACTTTC. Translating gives CASSKTRGQGARGANVLTF.